A single sample is the source of the 20 T cell receptor beta chains below, sequenced in a study of shared clonotypes between healthy human individuals. Naive-designated CD8 cells lacked CD45RO, were positively enriched for CCR7, and omitted terminally differentiated effector memory CD45RA+ cells. This table comes from immunoSEQ multiplex PCR, and its TCRdb copy is limited to in-frame clones, with some not included. The repertoire holds hundreds of thousands of clones, roughly 96% seen once, with roughly 0.1% in the top ten. The source material was naive CD8+ T cells sorted from blood. These receptors all stem from a woman in her 30s in good health.

For this clone: Other DNA sequences of this sample code for an identical CDR3. The rearrangement uses TRBV27 and TRBJ1-5, with a weak D call TRBD1 (5 bases). V shed 1 base and J shed 2 bases, with 6 bases lying between them. The CDR3 consists of 14 residues. CDR1 is MNHEY, CDR2 SMNVEV, per germline (reference sequence). The CDR3 nucleotides read TGTGCCAGCAGTTTATTAGGGGGCAATCAGCCCCAGCATTTT. The encoded protein is CASSLLGGNQPQHF.

J is TRBJ2-3 and V is TRBV28; D tentatively reads TRBD1 or TRBD2 (5 bases each). The germline V gene has CDR1 MDHEN and CDR2 SYDVKM. Trimming left V 3 bases short and J 0 bases short, with 25 bases between. The CDR3 length is 20 residues. The CDR3 is CASSFRSPADTMVSTDTQYF. The CDR3 DNA follows: TGTGCCAGCAGTTTTCGTTCCCCAGCGGACACTATGGTTAGCACAGATACGCAGTATTTT. Variable domain in full (rest from reference TRBV28 and TRBJ2-3): DVKVTQSSRYLVKRTGEKVFLECVQDMDHENMFWYRQDPGLGLRLIYFSYDVKMKEKGDIPEGYSVSREKKERFSLILESASTNQTSMYLCASSFRSPADTMVSTDTQYFGPGTRLTVL.

This clone was detected a few times. CDR3 nucleotide sequence: TGTGCCAGCAGTTTGACGCTTACTAAGTCAGCTTTCTTT. Translation gives CASSLTLTKSAFF. The chain links TRBV28 to TRBJ1-1; D is unresolved. The CDR3 loop spans 13 amino acids. Germline assignment: CDR1 MDHEN and CDR2 SYDVKM. Trimming cost V 3 bases and J 10 bases, with 15 bases left between them.

About this clone: The sample has other DNA sequences that encode this CDR3 too. This sequence joins TRBV28 and TRBJ1-5, with D unclear. CDR1 and CDR2 from the germline V gene are MDHEN and SYDVKM. The CDR3 consists of 11 residues. Trimming cost V 3 bases and J 7 bases, with 4 bases left between them. The CDR3 protein is CASSFGQPQHF. The CDR3 DNA reads TGTGCCAGCAGTTTCGGACAGCCCCAGCATTTT.

The rearrangement uses TRBV28 and TRBJ1-1; D uncertain. The CDR3 is 14 amino acids. The germline V gene encodes CDR1 MDHEN and CDR2 SYDVKM. V lost 3 bases and J lost 5, with 13 bases in between. The CDR3 protein is CASSFRPSGTEAFF. The CDR3 DNA is TGTGCCAGCAGTTTCCGGCCCAGTGGAACTGAAGCTTTCTTT.

The J gene is TRBJ2-3, the V gene TRBV19, with D possibly TRBD1 on 5 matching bases. V was pared by 1 base and J by 0 bases, with 8 bases between. The germline gives CDR1 LNHDA, CDR2 SQIVND (reference sequence). The CDR3 length is 15 residues. This CDR3 is CASSIGQGSTDTQYF. CDR3 bases: TGTGCCAGTAGTATAGGTCAGGGAAGCACAGATACGCAGTATTTT.

The J gene is TRBJ2-3, the V gene TRBV28; no reliable D call. The CDR3 runs to 14 residues. With 6 bases removed from V and 8 bases from J, the gap between germline ends came to 18 bases. The germline CDR1 and CDR2 sequences are MDHEN and SYDVKM. The CDR3 sequence: CASRPTSHYGTQYF. DNA of the CDR3: TGTGCCAGCAGACCTACTTCACATTACGGTACGCAGTATTTT.

The rearrangement links TRBV4-1 to TRBJ2-1; 12 bases are a match to TRBD1. Germline assignment: CDR1 MGHRA and CDR2 YSYEKL. The J segment lost 9 bases and the V segment lost 1 base, leaving 4 bases of the junction unmatched. This CDR3 contains 15 residues. The CDR3: CASSQVMGQGAEQFF. The DNA of the CDR3 is TGCGCCAGCAGCCAAGTAATGGGACAGGGGGCTGAGCAGTTCTTC.

The chain couples TRBV5-6 to TRBJ1-2, with TRBD1 matching over 8 bases. The germline CDR1 and CDR2 sequences are SGHDT and YYEEEE. The CDR3 length is 18 residues. Germline trimming cut 3 bases from V and 4 bases from J; bases unmatched to any gene: 17. CDR3 nucleotide sequence: TGTGCCAGCAGCTCGCCCAAACGACAGGGGATTTTAGTCTATGGCTACACCTTC. As protein: CASSSPKRQGILVYGYTF.

This CDR3 is CASSRLRGQGFNTIYF. DNA for the CDR3: TGTGCCAGCAGCCGCCTCCGGGGACAGGGTTTTAACACCATATATTTT. The V and J genes are TRBV7-9 and TRBJ1-3; 9 nucleotides agree with TRBD1. The CDR3 covers 16 residues. Germline lookup yields CDR1 SEHNR and CDR2 FQNEAQ (reference sequence). Losses at the gene ends were 5 bases for V and 7 bases for J; bases not matched to a gene: 12.

The chain recombines TRBV14 with TRBJ2-7, with D possibly TRBD2 on 5 matching bases. The CDR3 contains 15 residues. Looked up from germline, CDR1 is SGHDN and CDR2 is FVKESK. The ends were cut back, 1 base at V and 1 base at J, with 11 bases in the middle. The CDR3 nucleotides read TGTGCCAGCAGCCAAGGCGGAGGTCAGTCCTACGAGCAGTACTTC. Its protein product is CASSQGGGQSYEQYF.

This chain links TRBV7-7 with TRBJ2-2; 10 nucleotides line up with TRBD1. The length of the CDR3 is 15 residues. CDR1 is SSHAT and CDR2 is FNYEAQ in the germline V gene (reference sequence). Trimming removed 5 bases from V and 5 bases from J; junction bases left unmatched: 5. The CDR3 DNA is TGTGCCAGCAGCCCTGGACAGGGGGGGACCGGGGAGCTGTTTTTT. It encodes CASSPGQGGTGELFF.

The CDR3 sequence: CASSNDRLGNQETQYF. The CDR3 coding sequence is TGTGCCAGCAGCAACGACAGGTTGGGAAACCAAGAGACCCAGTACTTC. The rearrangement links TRBV7-2 to TRBJ2-5; tentatively, D is TRBD1 (6 bases). Germline CDR1 reads SGHTA; CDR2 reads FQGNSA. There are 16 residues in the CDR3. Trimming left V 5 bases short and J 0 bases short, with 16 bases between.

Concerning this clone: This sample includes further DNA sequences coding for the same CDR3. The CDR3, as DNA: TGCAGCGTTGTAGGACTAGCGGGAGGGCCGATTAGCACAGATACGCAGTATTTT. Its protein product is CSVVGLAGGPISTDTQYF. J is TRBJ2-3 and V is TRBV29-1; 15 nucleotides line up with TRBD2. The CDR3 has 18 amino acids. J was trimmed by 0 bases and V by 4 bases; bases with no gene match: 8. The V gene's germline CDR1 is SQVTM and CDR2 ANQGSEA.

This sequence joins TRBV23-1 and TRBJ2-7; no reliable D call. TRBV23-1 is noted as an ORF with a role that remains uncertain. Trimming took 2 bases from V and 1 from J, leaving 6 bases between them. The CDR3 consists of 13 residues. The CDR3 reads CASSQHGSYEQYF. The CDR3 DNA follows: TGCGCCAGCAGTCAACACGGTTCCTACGAGCAGTACTTC.

The V call is TRBV2, the J call TRBJ1-1, with 8 bases that match TRBD1. The CDR3 runs 13 residues. V lost 6 bases, J lost 5 bases, and 5 bases stayed unmatched. The germline CDR1 and CDR2 sequences are SNHLY and FYNNEI. The CDR3 is CASRAGGRTEAFF. The DNA of the CDR3 is TGTGCCAGCAGGGCAGGGGGCAGGACTGAAGCTTTCTTT.

The chain employs TRBV11-2 and TRBJ1-3; D unclear. Germline lookup yields CDR1 SGHAT and CDR2 FQNNGV. This CDR3 spans 18 amino acids. Between the trimmed V and J ends, which lost 3 bases and 0 bases, there was a span of 18 bases. In DNA form, the CDR3 reads TGTGCCAGCAGCTTGTTGAGTTTGCGCAGAACCTCTGGAAACACCATATATTTT. This codes for CASSLLSLRRTSGNTIYF.

The V gene is TRBV27, the J gene TRBJ2-7; D may be TRBD2 (6 bases). The CDR3 has 15 residues. V was pared by 4 bases and J by 0 bases, with 13 bases between. Germline CDR1 reads MNHEY; CDR2 reads SMNVEV (reference sequence). The CDR3 loop is CASSSGVAASYEQYF. The DNA of the CDR3 is TGTGCCAGCAGTTCCGGGGTAGCGGCCTCCTACGAGCAGTACTTC.

The chain links TRBV9 to TRBJ2-1, with 10 positions matching TRBD2. CDR1 SGDLS and CDR2 YYNGEE come from the germline V gene. The CDR3 length is 15 residues. The trim removed 4 bases at V and 4 bases at J, leaving 5 bases unmatched. The CDR3 is CASSPGLAEYNEQFF. In DNA, the CDR3 is TGTGCCAGCAGCCCCGGACTAGCGGAATACAATGAGCAGTTCTTC.

The gene calls are TRBV28 and TRBJ2-3; the D gene is possibly TRBD2 (5 bases). The CDR3 is 15 residues long. Looked up from germline, CDR1 is MDHEN and CDR2 is SYDVKM. V lost 5 bases, J lost 3 bases, and 15 bases lay in between. This CDR3 is CASSPLGLATDTQYF. CDR3 coding DNA: TGTGCCAGCAGTCCCCTAGGATTAGCGACAGATACGCAGTATTTT.